These T cell receptor beta chains were read from a single sample in a study of blood T cell repertoires in COVID-19. Repertoires were generated with immunoSEQ multiplex PCR, while TCRdb's copy carries only in-frame clones and drops some. Counted here are about 86,000 clones, approximately 88% occurring once; the ten biggest clones make up 31%. The sequencing sample was made of peripheral blood. Receptors originate from an elderly woman with active or convalescent COVID-19. Each CDR3 is given with its conserved first and last residue. Each record gives: D gene, J gene, V gene, clone size, CDR3 DNA, CDR3 protein. A D gene is named only where the DNA matches it firmly. The size of a clone is reported for some rows only, either as once, few or many, or as a class for expanded clones.

>TRBD2|TRBJ2-2|TRBV7-9|NA
TGTGCCAGCAGCTTAGTATTCGGGACTAGCGTCAACCCCGGGGAGCTGTTTTTT
CASSLVFGTSVNPGELFF
>NA|TRBJ1-1|TRBV20-1|NA
TGCAGTGCTAGTAATGGGGGGAGGAACACTGAAGCTTTCTTT
CSASNGGRNTEAFF
>NA|TRBJ2-5|TRBV10-3|NA
TGTGCCATCAGTGGGGGGGAGGAGACCCAGTACTTC
CAISGGEETQYF
>TRBD1|TRBJ1-5|TRBV5-1|NA
TGCGCCAGCAGACTCGGGACAGGAGATCAGCCCCAGCATTTT
CASRLGTGDQPQHF
>NA|TRBJ2-2|TRBV19|once
TGTGCCAGTATCGGGGTGGGCACCGGGGAGCTGTTTTTT
CASIGVGTGELFF
>NA|TRBJ1-1|TRBV6-1|NA
TGTGCCAGCAGTGGCGATGTGGGGCGCGGGAACACTGAAGCTTTCTTT
CASSGDVGRGNTEAFF
>NA|TRBJ1-4|TRBV4-2|NA
TGTGCCAGCAGCCAAGAAATTGGAGGCCGGCCGGGGGAAGAACTGTTTTTT
CASSQEIGGRPGEELFF
>NA|TRBJ2-7|TRBV7-2|NA
TGTGCCAGCAGCGCACAGAGTCAGGCCGAGCAGTACTTC
CASSAQSQAEQYF
>NA|TRBJ2-1|TRBV7-2|NA
TGTGCCAGCAGCTTAGCGGGGGGGCAGTACAATGAGCAGTTCTTC
CASSLAGGQYNEQFF
>NA|TRBJ2-4|TRBV6-6|NA
TGTGCCAGCAAAACAGGTGGTGACAAAAACATTCAGTACTTC
CASKTGGDKNIQYF
>NA|TRBJ1-5|TRBV10-3|NA
TGTGCCATCAGTGAGTCGATGGGAGGGTATCAGCCCCAGCATTTT
CAISESMGGYQPQHF
>TRBD1|TRBJ2-1|TRBV10-3|NA
TGTGCCATCAGTGAGGGGGACAGGGGCTACAATGAGCAGTTCTTC
CAISEGDRGYNEQFF
>TRBD1|TRBJ2-2|TRBV5-6|NA
TGTGCCAGCAGCGACAGGGGAAACACCGGGGAGCTGTTTTTT
CASSDRGNTGELFF
>NA|TRBJ2-2|TRBV28|NA
TGTGCCAGCAGTTTCGGTAAAGGGGATAACGTGAACACCGGGGAGCTGTTTTTT
CASSFGKGDNVNTGELFF
>TRBD1|TRBJ1-5|TRBV4-1|NA
TGCGCCAGCAGTGCAACCGGGACAGCCGTCCAGCCCCAGCATTTT
CASSATGTAVQPQHF
>TRBD2|TRBJ2-1|TRBV19|NA
TGTGCCAGTAGTATCGGGCGGGAGTTCATCAATGAGCAGTTCTTC
CASSIGREFINEQFF
>TRBD1|TRBJ1-1|TRBV5-8|NA
TGTGCCAGCAGCCCGGGACAGGCGCTGAACACTGAAGCTTTCTTT
CASSPGQALNTEAFF
>TRBD1|TRBJ2-3|TRBV12-3/TRBV12-4|NA
TGTGCCAGCAGTGACAGGGGGACAGATACGCAGTATTTT
CASSDRGTDTQYF
>NA|TRBJ2-5|TRBV5-1|NA
TGCGCCAGCAGCTCGCGGTTTGGGGAGACCCAGTACTTC
CASSSRFGETQYF
>TRBD1|TRBJ1-1|TRBV5-4|NA
TGTGCCAGCAGCTTCGGTGGGACAGGGAGTGAGAACACTGAAGCTTTCTTT
CASSFGGTGSENTEAFF
>NA|TRBJ1-2|TRBV14|NA
TGTGCCAGCAGCCAAGGGCAGATCTATGGCTACACCTTC
CASSQGQIYGYTF
>TRBD2|TRBJ2-7|TRBV11-2|NA
TGTGCCAGCAGCGCTCGCGGGAGTCGGTCCTACGAGCAGTACTTC
CASSARGSRSYEQYF
>NA|TRBJ2-5|TRBV11-3|NA
TGTGCCAGCAGCTTACAGTGGCAAGAGACCCAGTACTTC
CASSLQWQETQYF
>NA|TRBJ1-6|TRBV28|NA
TGTGCCAGCAGTTTATGGACGGAGGGCAATTCACCCCTCCACTTT
CASSLWTEGNSPLHF
>NA|TRBJ1-2|TRBV5-1|NA
TGCGCCAGCAGCTCGAACGGACAGAGTCGGGGCTACACCTTC
CASSSNGQSRGYTF
>NA|TRBJ2-1|TRBV19|NA
TGTGCCAGTAGTAAAACCCACCCGGGGACACCTTACAATGAGCAGTTCTTC
CASSKTHPGTPYNEQFF
>TRBD1|TRBJ2-1|TRBV9|NA
TGTGCCAGCAGCCTGACAGGGGGCCCCTACAATGAGCAGTTCTTC
CASSLTGGPYNEQFF
>NA|TRBJ2-7|TRBV5-1|NA
TGCGCCAGCAGCTTACCGACCGAACCAGGGAACGAGCAGTACTTC
CASSLPTEPGNEQYF
>TRBD2|TRBJ2-1|TRBV19|NA
TGTGCCAGCGCGAGAACAACGGGACTAGCGGGAGCTAATGAGCAGTTCTTC
CASARTTGLAGANEQFF
>NA|TRBJ1-2|TRBV10-2|NA
TGCGCCAGCTGGGGCGATGGCTACACCTTC
CASWGDGYTF
>NA|TRBJ2-7|TRBV30|NA
TGTGCTATTAGGAGGGGGGGTTACTACGAGCAGTACTTC
CAIRRGGYYEQYF
>NA|TRBJ2-3|TRBV5-1|NA
TGCGCCTCCCAAGAGGGCCGACTCACAGATACGCAGTATTTT
CASQEGRLTDTQYF
>TRBD1|TRBJ1-6|TRBV6-2/TRBV6-3|NA
TGTGCCAGCAGTTACTCAGGGACAGGGCATAATTCACCCCTCCACTTT
CASSYSGTGHNSPLHF
>NA|TRBJ1-2|TRBV20-1|NA
TGCAGTGCCCCCCGGGACTATGGCTACACCTTC
CSAPRDYGYTF
>TRBD1|TRBJ1-5|TRBV18|NA
TGTGCCAGCTCACCTGGACAGGGAGTGAGTCAGCCCCAGCATTTT
CASSPGQGVSQPQHF
>TRBD1|TRBJ1-4|TRBV19|NA
TGTGCCAGTAGTAGGGACAGGGGTAGTAATGAAAAACTGTTTTTT
CASSRDRGSNEKLFF
>TRBD1|TRBJ1-2|TRBV28|NA
TGTGCCAGCAGTCTCCCGGGACAGGGAAGCTATGGCTACACCTTC
CASSLPGQGSYGYTF
>NA|TRBJ2-1|TRBV5-1|NA
TGCGCCAGCAGCTCCGGGTCCGCTGGCAATGAGCAGTTCTTC
CASSSGSAGNEQFF
>TRBD1|TRBJ1-3|TRBV11-3|NA
TGTGCCAGCAGCTTAGCGGCGGGACAGGGGGCCCGAAACACCATATATTTT
CASSLAAGQGARNTIYF
>NA|TRBJ2-2|TRBV5-1|few
TGCGCCAGCAGCTCCCGAGGCGCCAGCACCGGGGAGCTGTTTTTT
CASSSRGASTGELFF
>NA|TRBJ1-5|TRBV28|NA
TGTGCCAGCAGTTTGCCTATAAGCAATCAGCCCCAGCATTTT
CASSLPISNQPQHF
>NA|TRBJ2-5|TRBV5-6|NA
TGTGCCAGCAGCCCACCCGGCAGGTCTGGGGAGACCCAGTACTTC
CASSPPGRSGETQYF
>NA|TRBJ1-5|TRBV6-2/TRBV6-3|NA
TGTGCCAGCAGTGGGAGTAATAGAAATCAGCCCCAGCATTTT
CASSGSNRNQPQHF
>TRBD2|TRBJ2-7|TRBV29-1|once
TGCAGCGTTGGGGAGGGTCTCTGGGAGCAGTACTTC
CSVGEGLWEQYF
>NA|TRBJ2-7|TRBV19|NA
TGTGCCAGTAGTAACTCCGGGACAACTTACGAGCAGTACTTC
CASSNSGTTYEQYF
>TRBD1|TRBJ1-2|TRBV19|NA
TGTGCCAGTCAGCCCCACCTAACAGGGGACTATGGCTACACCTTC
CASQPHLTGDYGYTF
>TRBD2|TRBJ2-1|TRBV7-9|NA
TGTGCCAGCAGCTTAACGGCCAGCGGGGAAGACAATGAGCAGTTCTTC
CASSLTASGEDNEQFF
>NA|TRBJ2-2|TRBV28|few
TGTGCCAGCAGTTTATGGGGCTACACCGGGGAGCTGTTTTTT
CASSLWGYTGELFF
>TRBD1|TRBJ2-7|TRBV7-3|NA
TGTGCCAGCAGCTTAACGCCTCGGGACAGCCCCTCCTACGAGCAGTACTTC
CASSLTPRDSPSYEQYF
>NA|TRBJ2-3|TRBV1|NA
TGCACCAGCAGCCCGCCAGGGACTAGCGGGAACACAGATACGCAGTATTTT
CTSSPPGTSGNTDTQYF